The clone carrying this T cell receptor beta chain is deemed medium-sized. Antigen specificity is unknown. It was a multiplex PCR that amplified TCR beta CDR3, with 32 V and 13 J primers. From the multiplex PCR reads, TCRdb called clonotypes with MiXCR, one entry per CDR3 protein. The sample carries thousands of distinct CDR3 sequences, about half recorded once. These data belong to a study of immune heterogeneity within non-small cell lung tumors. Each sample used approximately 590 ng of genomic DNA from bulk tumor tissue. Several far-apart biopsies were taken per primary tumor during surgery. Patients went through curative surgery, and their non-small cell lung cancer was untreated and newly diagnosed. Germline loops: CDR1 SQVTM, CDR2 ANQGSEA. This CDR3 contains 16 residues. The junction had 10 bases not matched to a gene; V was cut back by 4 bases and J by 4 bases. The study's findings and limits: Largely distinct from one individual patient to the next were the high-frequency T-cell receptor beta clonotypes. Recurrence of the same dominant CDR3 beta clonotypes was seen across tumor sites within a patient, and site-unique high-frequency clones were present alongside them.

The sample comprised lung tumor tissue. The chain uses TRBV29-1 and TRBJ2-5, with TRBD2 matching 12 bases. The TCR was taken from a man in his sixties with non-small cell lung cancer. CDR3 in amino acids: CSVAALAGGPGETQYF. In DNA, the CDR3 is TGCAGCGTTGCTGCTCTAGCGGGAGGGCCGGGAGAGACCCAGTACTTC.